The present T cell receptor beta chain was sequenced within a study of blood T cell repertoires in COVID-19. Turning to the study itself: The United States, Italy and Spain were the sources of the acute and convalescent COVID-19 samples. PBMCs, B-cell-depleted T cells, or T cells provided the cDNA or gDNA that made up the material.

This clone was detected once. In the study's own analysis: Amplification from reference gene primers served as the basis for estimated nucleated cell counts. Libraries were prepared by immunoSEQ multiplex PCR; TCRdb keeps only in-frame clonotypes and omits some of them. The V and J calls and clone size come from that table; D and trimming were worked out from the DNA. The sample contains 90,000 to 110,000 clones, roughly 81% of which appear only once. Sequencing used peripheral blood. This receptor was obtained from a woman in her 70s with acute or convalescent COVID-19.

This CDR3 is CASSLKSGTGRNYGYTF. CDR3 DNA: TGTGCCAGCAGCTTGAAAAGCGGGACAGGCAGGAACTATGGCTACACCTTC. This sequence joins TRBV7-9 and TRBJ1-2, with 8 bases that match TRBD1. With V trimmed by 3 bases and J by 2 bases, 11 bases remained unmatched. This CDR3 is 17 amino acids long. Germline lookup yields CDR1 SEHNR and CDR2 FQNEAQ (reference sequence).